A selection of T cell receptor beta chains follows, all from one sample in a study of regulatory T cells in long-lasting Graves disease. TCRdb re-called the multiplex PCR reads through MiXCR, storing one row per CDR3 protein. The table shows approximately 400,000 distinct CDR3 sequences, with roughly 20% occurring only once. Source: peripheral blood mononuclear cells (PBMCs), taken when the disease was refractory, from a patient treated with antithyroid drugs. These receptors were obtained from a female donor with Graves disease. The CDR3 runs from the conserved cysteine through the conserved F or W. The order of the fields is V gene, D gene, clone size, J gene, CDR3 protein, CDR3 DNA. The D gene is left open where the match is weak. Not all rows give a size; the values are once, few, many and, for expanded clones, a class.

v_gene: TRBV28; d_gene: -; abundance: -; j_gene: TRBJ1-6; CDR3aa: CAGSQGNSPLHF; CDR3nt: TGTGCCGGCAGCCAGGGAAATTCACCCCTCCACTTT
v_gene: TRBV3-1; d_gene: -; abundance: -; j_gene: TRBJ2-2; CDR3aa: CASSHGSITGELFF; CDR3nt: TGTGCCAGCAGTCACGGGAGTATCACCGGGGAGCTGTTTTTT
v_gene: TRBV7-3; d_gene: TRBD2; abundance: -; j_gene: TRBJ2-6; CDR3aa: CASSPAGGRGANVLTF; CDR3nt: TGTGCCAGCAGTCCCGCGGGGGGCCGTGGGGCCAACGTCCTGACTTTC
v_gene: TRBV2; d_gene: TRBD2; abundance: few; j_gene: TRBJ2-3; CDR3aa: CASSESQAGGYTQYF; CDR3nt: TGTGCCAGCAGTGAATCTCAAGCGGGAGGGTATACGCAGTATTTT
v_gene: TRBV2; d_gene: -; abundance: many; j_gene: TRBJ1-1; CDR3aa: CASKRGEVNTEAFF; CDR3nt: TGTGCCAGCAAACGAGGGGAAGTGAACACTGAAGCTTTCTTT
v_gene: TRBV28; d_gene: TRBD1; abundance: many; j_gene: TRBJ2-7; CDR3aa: CASSLYRGEQYF; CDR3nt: TGTGCCAGCAGTTTGTACAGGGGCGAGCAGTACTTC
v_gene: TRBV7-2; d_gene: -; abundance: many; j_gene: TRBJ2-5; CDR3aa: CASSPGVARETQYF; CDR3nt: TGTGCCAGCAGCCCCGGGGTGGCACGGGAGACCCAGTACTTC
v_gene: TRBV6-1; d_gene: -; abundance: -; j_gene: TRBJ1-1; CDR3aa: CASSPRVLAGNTEAFF; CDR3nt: TGTGCCAGCAGTCCCCGCGTCTTAGCCGGGAACACTGAAGCTTTCTTT
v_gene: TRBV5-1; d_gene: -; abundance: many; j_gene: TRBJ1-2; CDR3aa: CASSLADSSYGYTF; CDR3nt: TGCGCCAGCAGCTTGGCCGACAGCAGCTATGGCTACACCTTC
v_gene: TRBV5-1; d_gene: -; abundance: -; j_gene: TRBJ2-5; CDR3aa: CASSGDPTEGTQETQYF; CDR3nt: TGCGCCAGCAGCGGGGACCCGACAGAGGGGACCCAAGAGACCCAGTACTTC
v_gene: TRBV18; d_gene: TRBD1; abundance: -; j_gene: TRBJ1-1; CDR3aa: CASSPISLTGAGTEAFF; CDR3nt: TGTGCCAGCTCACCAATTTCACTGACAGGGGCTGGGACTGAAGCTTTCTTT
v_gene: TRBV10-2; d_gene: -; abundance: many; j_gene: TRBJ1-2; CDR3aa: CASSESTSGGYTF; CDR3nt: TGCGCCAGCAGTGAGTCGACGTCCGGTGGCTACACCTTC
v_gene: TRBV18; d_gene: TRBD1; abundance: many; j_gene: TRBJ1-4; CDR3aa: CASSPAGQGNEKLFF; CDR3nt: TGTGCCAGCTCACCCGCGGGACAGGGAAATGAAAAACTGTTTTTT
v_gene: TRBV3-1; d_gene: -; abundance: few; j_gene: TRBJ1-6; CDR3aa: CASSQGTRNSPLHF; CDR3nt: TGTGCCAGCAGCCAAGGGACTCGTAATTCACCCCTCCACTTT
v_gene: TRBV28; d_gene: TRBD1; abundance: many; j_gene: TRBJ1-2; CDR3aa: CASSLGGGSYGYTF; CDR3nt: TGTGCCAGCAGTTTAGGAGGGGGCTCATATGGCTACACCTTC
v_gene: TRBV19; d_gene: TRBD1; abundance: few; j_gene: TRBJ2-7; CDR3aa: CASSLGTGLPYEQYF; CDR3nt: TGTGCCAGTAGTTTAGGGACAGGTCTTCCCTACGAGCAGTACTTC
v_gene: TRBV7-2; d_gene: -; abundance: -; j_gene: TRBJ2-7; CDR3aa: CASSTSPRDSSYEQYF; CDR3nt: TGTGCCAGCAGCACTAGCCCCCGGGACTCCTCCTACGAGCAGTACTTC
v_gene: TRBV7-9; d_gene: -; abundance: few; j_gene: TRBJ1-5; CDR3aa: CASSPGEGNQPQHF; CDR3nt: TGTGCCAGCAGCCCCGGGGAAGGCAATCAGCCCCAGCATTTT
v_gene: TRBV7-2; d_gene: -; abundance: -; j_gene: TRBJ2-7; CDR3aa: CASSWAPGNEQYF; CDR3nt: TGTGCCAGCAGCTGGGCCCCGGGTAACGAGCAGTACTTC
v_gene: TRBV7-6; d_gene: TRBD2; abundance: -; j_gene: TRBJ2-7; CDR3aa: CASSLGTSGGSYEQYF; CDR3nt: TGTGCCAGCAGCTTAGGGACTAGCGGGGGGAGCTACGAGCAGTACTTC
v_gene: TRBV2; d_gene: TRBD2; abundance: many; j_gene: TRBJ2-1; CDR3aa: CASLRTSGYNEQFF; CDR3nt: TGTGCCAGCCTACGGACTAGCGGTTACAATGAGCAGTTCTTC
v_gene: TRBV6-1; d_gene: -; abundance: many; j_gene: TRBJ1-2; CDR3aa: CASSEETLYGYTF; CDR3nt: TGTGCCAGCAGTGAAGAAACACTCTATGGCTACACCTTC
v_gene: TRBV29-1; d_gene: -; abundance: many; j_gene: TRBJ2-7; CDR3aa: CSVEGSYYEQYF; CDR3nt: TGCAGCGTTGAGGGGAGCTACTACGAGCAGTACTTC
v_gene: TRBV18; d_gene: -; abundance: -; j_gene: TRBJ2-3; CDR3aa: CASSPRASATLSTDTQYF; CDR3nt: TGTGCCAGCTCACCACGGGCTAGCGCCACGCTAAGCACAGATACGCAGTATTTT
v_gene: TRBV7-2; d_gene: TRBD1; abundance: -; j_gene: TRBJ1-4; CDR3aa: CASSTGTGSNEKLFF; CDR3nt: TGTGCCAGCAGCACTGGGACAGGGTCGAATGAAAAACTGTTTTTT
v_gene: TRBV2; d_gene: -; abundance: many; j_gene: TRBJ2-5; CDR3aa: CASKNIFQETQYF; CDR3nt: TGTGCCAGCAAAAACATCTTTCAAGAGACCCAGTACTTC
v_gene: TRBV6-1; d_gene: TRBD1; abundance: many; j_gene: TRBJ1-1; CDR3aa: CASSSTGGFQAFF; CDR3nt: TGTGCCAGCAGTAGCACAGGGGGCTTTCAAGCTTTCTTT
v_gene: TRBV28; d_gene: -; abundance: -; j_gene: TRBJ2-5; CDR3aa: CASSKKPPQETQYF; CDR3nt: TGTGCCAGCAGTAAAAAGCCGCCTCAAGAGACCCAGTACTTC
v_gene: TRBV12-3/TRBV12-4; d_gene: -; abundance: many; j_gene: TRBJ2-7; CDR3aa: CASSLGGRKNEQYF; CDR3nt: TGTGCCAGCAGCCTCGGGGGGCGTAAGAACGAGCAGTACTTC
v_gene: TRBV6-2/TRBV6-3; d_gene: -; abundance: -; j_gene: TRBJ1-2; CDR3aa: CASRQTEDGYTF; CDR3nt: TGTGCCAGCAGACAGACAGAAGATGGCTACACCTTC
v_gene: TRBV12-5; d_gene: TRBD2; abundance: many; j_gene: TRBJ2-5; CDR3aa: CASGSGLAGGETQYF; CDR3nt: TGTGCTAGTGGTTCCGGACTAGCGGGAGGAGAGACCCAGTACTTC
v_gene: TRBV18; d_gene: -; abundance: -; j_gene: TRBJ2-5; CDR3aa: CASSQDLVGETQYF; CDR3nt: TGTGCCAGCTCTCAGGACCTAGTGGGGGAGACCCAGTACTTC
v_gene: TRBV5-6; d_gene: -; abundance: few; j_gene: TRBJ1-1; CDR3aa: CASSLTQMNTEAFF; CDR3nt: TGTGCCAGCAGCTTGACCCAAATGAACACTGAAGCTTTCTTT
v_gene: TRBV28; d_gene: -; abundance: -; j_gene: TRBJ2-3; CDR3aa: CASSRTSSGYFRDTQYF; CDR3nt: TGTGCCAGCAGTCGAACCTCAAGCGGGTACTTCCGGGATACGCAGTATTTT
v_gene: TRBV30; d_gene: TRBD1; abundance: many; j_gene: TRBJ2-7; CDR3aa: CAWSLNLAGTGAYEQYF; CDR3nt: TGTGCCTGGAGCCTCAATCTGGCCGGGACAGGGGCCTACGAGCAGTACTTC
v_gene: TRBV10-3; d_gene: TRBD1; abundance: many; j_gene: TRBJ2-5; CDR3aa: CATQSGQDLQETQYF; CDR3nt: TGTGCCACACAATCTGGACAGGATTTACAAGAGACCCAGTACTTC
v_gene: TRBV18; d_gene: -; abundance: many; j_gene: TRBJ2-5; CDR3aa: CASSPNNQETQYF; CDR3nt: TGTGCCAGCTCACCGAACAACCAAGAGACCCAGTACTTC
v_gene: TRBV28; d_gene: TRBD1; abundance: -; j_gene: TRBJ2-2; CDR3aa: CASETGTNTGELFF; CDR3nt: TGTGCCAGCGAGACAGGGACCAACACCGGGGAGCTGTTTTTT
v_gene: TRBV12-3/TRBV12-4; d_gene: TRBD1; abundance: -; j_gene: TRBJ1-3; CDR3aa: CASSFLGEALGQNSGNTIYF; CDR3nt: TGTGCCAGCAGTTTTTTGGGGGAAGCCTTGGGACAGAACTCTGGAAACACCATATATTTT
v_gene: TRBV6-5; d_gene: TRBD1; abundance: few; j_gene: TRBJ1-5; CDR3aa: CASSYVMMGTDQHF; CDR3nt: TGTGCCAGCAGTTATGTCATGATGGGGACAGATCAGCATTTT
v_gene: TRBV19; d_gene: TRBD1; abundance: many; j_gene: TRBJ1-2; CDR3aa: CASTHIGTGNYGYTF; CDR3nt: TGTGCCAGTACCCATATCGGGACAGGAAACTATGGCTACACCTTC
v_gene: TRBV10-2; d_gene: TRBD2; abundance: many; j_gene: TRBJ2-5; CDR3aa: CASSGEENGRTQETQYF; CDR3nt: TGCGCCAGCAGTGGTGAGGAGAACGGGAGGACCCAAGAGACCCAGTACTTC
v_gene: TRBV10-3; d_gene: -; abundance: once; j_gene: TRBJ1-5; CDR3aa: CAISTTEANQPQHF; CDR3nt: TGTGCCATCAGCACGACAGAGGCTAATCAGCCCCAGCATTTT
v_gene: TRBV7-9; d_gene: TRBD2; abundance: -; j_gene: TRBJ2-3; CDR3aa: CASSLKAGRTDTQYF; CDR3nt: TGTGCCAGCAGCTTAAAAGCGGGACGCACAGATACGCAGTATTTT
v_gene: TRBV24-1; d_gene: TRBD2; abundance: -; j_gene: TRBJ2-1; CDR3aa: CATSDPTSGRRTEQFF; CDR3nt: TGTGCCACCAGTGACCCAACTAGCGGGAGACGGACTGAGCAGTTCTTC
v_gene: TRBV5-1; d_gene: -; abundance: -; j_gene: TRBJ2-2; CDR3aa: CASSLALDTNTGELFF; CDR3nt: TGCGCCAGCAGCTTGGCCTTGGACACGAACACCGGGGAGCTGTTTTTT
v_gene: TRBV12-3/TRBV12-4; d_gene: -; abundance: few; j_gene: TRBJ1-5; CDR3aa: CASSTEGRRGDQPQHF; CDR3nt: TGTGCCAGCAGTACTGAAGGACGTCGGGGGGATCAGCCCCAGCATTTT
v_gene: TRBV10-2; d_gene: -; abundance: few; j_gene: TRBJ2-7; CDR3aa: CASSGNGVSKQYF; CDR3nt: TGCGCCAGCAGCGGGAACGGAGTTTCCAAGCAGTACTTC
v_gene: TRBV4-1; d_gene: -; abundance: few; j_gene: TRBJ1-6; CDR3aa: CASSQDRALGSPLHF; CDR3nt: TGCGCCAGCAGCCAAGATCGGGCCCTAGGTTCACCCCTCCACTTT
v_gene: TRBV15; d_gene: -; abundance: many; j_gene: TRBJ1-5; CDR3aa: CATSRDMGVGQPQHF; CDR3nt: TGTGCCACCAGCAGAGATATGGGGGTAGGTCAGCCCCAGCATTTT
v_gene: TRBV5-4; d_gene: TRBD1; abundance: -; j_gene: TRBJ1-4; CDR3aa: CASSSGQEDEKLFF; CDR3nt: TGTGCCAGCAGCTCGGGACAGGAGGATGAAAAACTGTTTTTT
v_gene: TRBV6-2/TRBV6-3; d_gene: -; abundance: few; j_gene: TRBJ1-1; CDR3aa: CASSYFTEMNTEAFF; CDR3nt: TGTGCCAGCAGTTACTTTACAGAGATGAACACTGAAGCTTTCTTT
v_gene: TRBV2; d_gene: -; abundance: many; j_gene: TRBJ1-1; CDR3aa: CASSYLAPDAFF; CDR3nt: TGTGCCAGCAGTTATCTGGCCCCGGATGCTTTCTTT
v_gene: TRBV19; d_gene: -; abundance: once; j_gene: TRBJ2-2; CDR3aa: CASRLGVNTGELFF; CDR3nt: TGTGCCAGTAGGTTAGGGGTAAACACCGGGGAGCTGTTTTTT
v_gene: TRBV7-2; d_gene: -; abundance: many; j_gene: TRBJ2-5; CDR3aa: CASSLKASFLYGETQYF; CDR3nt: TGTGCCAGCAGCTTAAAGGCCAGCTTCCTTTATGGGGAGACCCAGTACTTC
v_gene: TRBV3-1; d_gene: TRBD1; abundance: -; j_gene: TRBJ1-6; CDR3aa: CASSRQGGNSPLHF; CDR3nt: TGTGCCAGCAGTCGACAGGGTGGTAATTCACCCCTCCACTTT
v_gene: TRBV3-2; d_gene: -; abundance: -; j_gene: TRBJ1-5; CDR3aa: CASSQERQPIYSNQPQHF; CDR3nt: TGTGCCAGCAGCCAAGAGAGACAGCCCATTTATAGCAATCAGCCCCAGCATTTT
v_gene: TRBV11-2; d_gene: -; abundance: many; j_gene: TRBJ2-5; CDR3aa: CASSSGLGYQETQYF; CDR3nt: TGTGCCAGCAGCTCCGGTCTGGGGTACCAAGAGACCCAGTACTTC
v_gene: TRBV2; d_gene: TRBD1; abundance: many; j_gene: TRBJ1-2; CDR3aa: CASMGDDRVYGYTF; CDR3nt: TGTGCCAGCATGGGGGACGACAGGGTCTATGGCTACACCTTC
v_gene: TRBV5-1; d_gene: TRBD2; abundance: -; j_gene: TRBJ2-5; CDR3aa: CASSLTSAWETQYF; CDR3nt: TGCGCCAGCAGCTTAACTAGCGCATGGGAGACCCAGTACTTC